What follows is one TCR beta chain and its context. Its antigen is not yet known. Nothing much larger sits one base from this clone, and base qualities are not available. Other DNA sequences of this sample code for an identical CDR3. TCRbeta CDR3 regions were amplified from genomic DNA by means of the immunoSEQ Assay, a bias-controlled multiplex PCR. The study's processing was this. The number of nucleated cells in each sample was estimated by amplification of reference gene primers within the assay. Sequence reads were collapsed and filtered to measure the absolute abundance of every unique TCRbeta CDR3 rearrangement. For each sample, productive Simpson clonality was calculated as the square root of Simpson's diversity index over productive rearrangements. TCRdb took this table from immuneACCESS and kept in-frame rearrangements with V and J called. Such tables lack part of the clones; where checked against another copy, unresolved V genes explain under half of the gap, and the rest is unexplained. D and trimming were read from the DNA, whereas the V and J calls and clone size are those reported in that table. The sample table shows roughly 250,000 clones, and approximately 79% are seen once. The ten largest clones add up to more than 4.5% of the sample.

This sample was taken from a study of blood T cell repertoires in COVID-19 (dated by TCRdb to about 2020). Study-wide context: Samples from collaborators originated in the United States, Italy and Spain and spanned both the acute and convalescent phases of COVID-19. The material from the prospective study consisted of cDNA or gDNA derived from T cells, B-cell-depleted T cells, or PBMCs. Deeply sampled blood TCRbeta repertoires from subjects exposed to, actively infected with, or recovered from COVID-19 were included in the dataset. The repertoires were released in a freely available public database intended as a resource for research on the immune response to SARS-CoV-2. The samples were drawn from the first 160 participants of the ongoing ImmuneRACE study and from over 950 subjects provided by 6 global collaborators. A de-identified subject ID, COVID-19 status, age in years and sex were almost always included in the sample metadata. Where available, HLA class I and class II types were taken from metadata supplied by the sample provider and were not determined by assay-based typing. Overall study results and their limits: How much clinical and demographic metadata was included differed by source and by participant, and the metadata was provided uncurated.

The collaborating institutions used their own protocols to collect whole blood in K2EDTA tubes. For TCRbeta analysis, collaborators shipped samples in one of three forms: frozen whole blood, isolated PBMCs, or DNA extracted from either of those sample types. V loses 5 bases of germline sequence and J loses 2 bases, and the interval between the two ends is 6 bases. Reading the germline V gene gives CDR1 MDHEN and CDR2 SYDVKM. The CDR3 covers 12 residues, taking in both the cysteine and the phenylalanine. The retained sequence is limited to the CDR3, 36 bases, with the frame set at the first base. This sequence was found in a woman older than 75 with active or convalescent COVID-19. The specimen sequenced was peripheral blood. Rearrangement joined TRBV28 to TRBJ1-1; no D gene can be assigned with confidence. The CDR3 region: CASSPLNTEAFF. The DNA reads as follows: TGTGCCAGCAGTCCCCTTAACACTGAAGCTTTCTTT.